A selection of T cell receptor beta chains follows, all from one sample in a study of Graves' ophthalmopathy and Graves' hyperthyroidism. Using its own MiXCR run on the multiplex PCR reads, TCRdb lists one record per CDR3 protein. Among about 170,000 distinct CDR3 sequences listed, 30% to 45% were seen once. The specimen was peripheral blood. Every receptor here comes from a woman aged 40 to 50 with Graves' ophthalmopathy. CDR3s include the opening cysteine and the closing phenylalanine or tryptophan. D genes are given only for firm matches. For some rows the clone size is stated as once, few or many, or as a class when expanded; others skip it.

J,V,size,D,CDR3,DNA
TRBJ1-3,TRBV6-5,few,.,CASSYQGDSGNTIYF,TGTGCCAGCAGTTACCAGGGAGACTCTGGAAACACCATATATTTT
TRBJ2-7,TRBV7-2,.,.,CASSRDWVSYEQYF,TGTGCCAGCAGCCGGGATTGGGTCTCCTACGAGCAGTACTTC
TRBJ2-5,TRBV6-5,many,TRBD2,CASSYGGGQETQYF,TGTGCCAGCAGTTACGGGGGGGGACAAGAGACCCAGTACTTC
TRBJ1-1,TRBV7-6,many,.,CASSAIGGENTEAFF,TGTGCCAGCAGCGCGATTGGGGGGGAGAACACTGAAGCTTTCTTT
TRBJ1-1,TRBV12-3/TRBV12-4,many,.,CASSLQDRTEAFF,TGTGCCAGCAGTTTACAGGACCGCACTGAAGCTTTCTTT
TRBJ1-5,TRBV6-1,many,.,CASSRGLQPQHF,TGTGCCAGCAGTAGGGGATTGCAGCCCCAGCATTTT
TRBJ1-6,TRBV11-2,.,.,CASSLTGRNSPLHF,TGTGCCAGCAGCTTAACGGGGCGTAATTCACCCCTCCACTTT
TRBJ2-2,TRBV12-3/TRBV12-4,many,.,CASSYAGELFF,TGTGCCAGCAGTTATGCCGGGGAGCTGTTTTTT
TRBJ1-1,TRBV5-1,many,TRBD1,CASSLFGTGYTEAFF,TGCGCCAGCAGCTTATTTGGGACAGGGTACACTGAAGCTTTCTTT
TRBJ2-7,TRBV6-2/TRBV6-3,.,TRBD2,CASSSWTSGSREQYF,TGTGCCAGCAGTTCCTGGACTAGCGGGAGTCGAGAGCAGTACTTC
TRBJ2-7,TRBV29-1,.,TRBD2,CSVRDSGRYPYEQYF,TGCAGCGTTCGGGATAGCGGGAGGTATCCATACGAGCAGTACTTC
TRBJ1-2,TRBV29-1,.,TRBD1,CSVEGEDRNYGYTF,TGCAGCGTTGAAGGGGAGGACAGGAACTATGGCTACACCTTC
TRBJ2-2,TRBV12-3/TRBV12-4,.,TRBD1,CASSRDRGSTGELFF,TGTGCCAGCAGTCGGGACAGGGGTAGCACCGGGGAGCTGTTTTTT
TRBJ2-5,TRBV28,.,.,CASSSHGQTGETQYF,TGTGCCAGCAGTTCACATGGACAGACTGGGGAGACCCAGTACTTC
TRBJ2-4,TRBV12-3/TRBV12-4,.,.,CASSFWDSKNIQYF,TGTGCCAGCAGTTTCTGGGATAGCAAAAACATTCAGTACTTC
TRBJ1-1,TRBV5-1,.,.,CASSLTSGNIMNTEAFF,TGCGCCAGCAGCTTGACCAGCGGAAACATAATGAACACTGAAGCTTTCTTT
TRBJ2-7,TRBV6-2/TRBV6-3,few,.,CASSSTREMNEQYF,TGTGCCAGCAGTTCCACCAGGGAGATGAACGAGCAGTACTTC
TRBJ2-5,TRBV7-2,many,TRBD2,CASSPGLAGETQYF,TGTGCCAGCAGCCCTGGACTAGCCGGGGAGACCCAGTACTTC
TRBJ1-2,TRBV6-1,many,TRBD1,CASSSRQGKIYGYTF,TGTGCCAGCAGCAGTAGACAGGGGAAGATCTATGGCTACACCTTC